These 17 T cell receptor beta chains originate from one sample sequenced in a study of tumor-infiltrating lymphocytes in primary liver carcinoma. cDNA specific to TCR beta was made from around 530 ng of total RNA, with a constant-region primer employed for priming. A slightly modified ARM-PCR protocol with three nested multiplex PCR rounds produced these TCR beta libraries. TRBV1-TRBV30 forward primers paired with a C-beta reverse primer drove the first two PCR rounds, 10 cycles each. TCRdb re-called the multiplex PCR reads with MiXCR, one entry per CDR3 protein. The profile shows about 75,000 distinct CDR3 sequences, 65% to 75% of them singletons. The tissue used was unsorted bulk material of about 19-33 mg. RNA and DNA were co-extracted from it with the AllPrep DNA/RNA mini kit. Sequenced input: tumor-adjacent normal liver tissue. Receptors originate from a man in his forties or fifties with primary liver carcinoma and hepatitis B virus infection.

This chain joins TRBV6-2 or TRBV6-3 and TRBJ1-5; the D gene is possibly TRBD1 (5 bases). With 0 bases removed from V and 10 bases from J, the gap between germline ends came to 19 bases. Germline CDR1 reads MNHEY; CDR2 reads SVGEGT. The CDR3 spans 16 residues. CDR3 region: CASSYSGTGSSHPQHF. CDR3 DNA: TGTGCCAGCAGTTACTCTGGCACAGGCTCCAGTCATCCCCAGCATTTT.

This clonotype was detected many times. The rearrangement links TRBV5-1 to TRBJ2-4; 10 bases match TRBD2. The germline gives CDR1 SGHRS, CDR2 YFSETQ. The CDR3 spans 16 residues. After removal of 2 bases from V and 2 bases from J, the junction contained 4 bases not matched to a gene. Here the CDR3 reads CASSFEAGGSKNIQYF. CDR3 DNA: TGCGCCAGCAGCTTCGAAGCGGGAGGGTCCAAAAACATTCAGTACTTC. Drawing the rest from reference TRBV5-1 and TRBJ2-4, the complete variable domain is KAGVTQTPRYLIKTRGQQVTLSCSPISGHRSVSWYQQTPGQGLQFLFEYFSETQRNKGNFPGRFSGRQFSNSRSEMNVSTLELGDSALYLCASSFEAGGSKNIQYFGAGTRLSVL.

A remark on this clonotype: The CDR3 ends on some other residue instead of the conserved phenylalanine or tryptophan, so this is likely a read error. The chain has TRBV4-3 and TRBJ2-5, with a weak D call TRBD2 (5 bases). Germline CDR1 is LGHNA and CDR2 is YSLEER. This CDR3 comprises 13 residues. The CDR3 sequence is CASGQGRGETQYL. In nucleotides, the CDR3 is TGCGCCAGCGGCCAAGGACGAGGGGAGACCCAGTACCTC.

The table lists this clonotype with a few counts. The rearrangement uses TRBV11-3 and TRBJ2-5; D possibly uses TRBD1 or TRBD2 (5 bases each). Trimming removed 2 bases from V and 4 bases from J, with 14 bases in between. Germline lookup yields CDR1 SGHNT and CDR2 YENEEA. The CDR3 has 15 residues. The CDR3 region has the DNA TGTGCCAGCAGCTTAAATCGAGGGGCGGGAGAGACCCAGTACTTC. It yields the protein CASSLNRGAGETQYF. The full variable domain, completed using reference TRBV11-3 and TRBJ2-5, is EAGVVQSPRYKIIEKKQPVAFWCNPISGHNTLYWYLQNLGQGPELLIRYENEEAVDDSQLPKDRFSAERLKGVDSTLKIQPAELGDSAVYLCASSLNRGAGETQYFGPGTRLLVL.

The CDR3 protein is CASTPWSGQGSYEQYF. CDR3 sequence (DNA): TGTGCCAGCACCCCATGGTCGGGACAGGGCTCCTACGAGCAGTACTTC. The chain employs TRBV6-1 and TRBJ2-7; TRBD1 matches at 9 bases. Germline CDR1 reads MNHNS; CDR2 reads SASEGT. The ends lost 7 bases at V and 0 bases at J; junction bases unmatched: 10. The CDR3 is made up of 16 amino acids.

This clonotype was counted between two and nine times. The junction shows a germline mismatch at one end, possibly a read error. The chain is built from TRBV11-1 and TRBJ2-7; D ambiguous. Germline V gene sequence: CDR1 SGHAT, CDR2 FQDESV (reference sequence). The CDR3 sequence is 12 residues long. The DNA for the CDR3 is TGTGCTAGCAGCCCGAAAGTTTACGAGCAGTACTTC. Its protein is CASSPKVYEQYF. Drawing the rest from reference TRBV11-1 and TRBJ2-7, the complete variable domain is EAEVAQSPRYKITEKSQAVAFWCDPISGHATLYWYRQILGQGPELLVQFQDESVVDDSQLPKDRFSAERLKGVDSTLKIQPAELGDSAMYLCASSPKVYEQYFGPGTRLTVT.

On this clonotype: The junction departs from germline at one end; a sequencing error may be responsible. The V gene is TRBV11-3, the J gene TRBJ2-1; no clear D gene. Looked up from germline, CDR1 is SGHNT and CDR2 is YENEEA. The CDR3 spans 14 residues. The CDR3 region is CASSLGDSNNGQFF. The CDR3 DNA sequence: TGTGCCAGCAGCTTAGGCGATTCAAACAATGGGCAGTTCTTC.

The chain uses TRBV6-6 and TRBJ2-1, with D possibly TRBD1 on 5 matching bases. This CDR3 is 12 amino acids long. The germline V and J ends were trimmed by 7 bases and 10 bases, with 14 bases remaining between them. Germline lookup yields CDR1 MNHNY and CDR2 SVGAGI (reference sequence). The CDR3 sequence: CASNITRGEQFF. The CDR3 DNA sequence: TGTGCCAGCAATATCACAAGGGGCGAGCAGTTCTTC.

Concerning this clonotype: A read error may produce the germline difference seen at one junction end. The V gene is TRBV29-1, the J gene TRBJ2-1; D gene uncertain. CDR1 is SQVTM and CDR2 is ANQGSEA in the germline V gene. This CDR3 spans 14 amino acids. The CDR3 is CGVAPGGTYNEQFF. In nucleotides, the CDR3 is TGCGGCGTTGCCCCCGGTGGAACCTACAATGAGCAGTTCTTC.

Note on this clonotype: The junction and the germline gene differ at one end; a read error may be behind it. The V gene is TRBV29-1, the J gene TRBJ2-2; tentatively, D is TRBD2 (5 bases). This CDR3 is 14 amino acids long. Per germline, CDR1 SQVTM and CDR2 ANQGSEA. The CDR3 loop is CNVERQYNTGEPFF. The CDR3 bases are TGCAACGTTGAACGCCAGTATAACACCGGGGAGCCGTTTTTT.

In regard to this clonotype: At one end the junction does not follow the germline gene, possibly because of a read error. This chain connects TRBV4-1 to TRBJ2-5; 9 bases agree with TRBD1. The germline gives CDR1 MGHRA, CDR2 YSYEKL. The CDR3 consists of 15 residues. The CDR3 sequence: CVSSPGTGFQETQYF. The CDR3, as DNA: TGCGTCAGCAGCCCTGGGACAGGGTTTCAAGAGACCCAGTACTTC.

A few counts support this clonotype. This could be a read error, since a much larger clone is one nucleotide away. CDR3 amino acids: CAWSGDGNQPQYF. The CDR3 DNA sequence: TGTGCCTGGAGTGGGGACGGGAATCAGCCCCAGTATTTT. The rearrangement joins TRBV30 to TRBJ1-5, with D possibly being TRBD1 or TRBD2 (5 bases each). Judging by the DNA end, TRBJ2-3 fits better; the J call may be wrong. The CDR3 runs to 13 residues. In germline, CDR1 is GTSNPN, CDR2 SVGIG (reference sequence).

To note about this clonotype: Germline and junction disagree at one end, which may indicate a read error. The rearrangement joins TRBV11-2 to TRBJ2-5; D perhaps matches TRBD2 (5 bases). This CDR3 has 18 residues. CDR1 SGHAT and CDR2 FQNNGV come from the germline V gene. CDR3 coding DNA: TGTGCCGGCAGCTTAGCGAGGCTAGCCCTGGGAAAAAAGGATACCCAGTACTTC. Its translation: CAGSLARLALGKKDTQYF.

The CDR3 region has the DNA TGTGCCAGCAGTCGGGCCCTCGAAGGAACCTTTGGCTACACCTTC. Its protein product is CASSRALEGTFGYTF. The chain carries TRBV6-2 or TRBV6-3 and TRBJ1-2; D remains ambiguous. V was shortened by 5 bases and J by 7 bases, with 20 bases between the two germline ends. The CDR3 loop spans 15 amino acids. The germline V gene has CDR1 MNHEY and CDR2 SVGEGT.

The chain couples TRBV25-1 to TRBJ2-1, with a weak D call TRBD1 (6 bases). This CDR3 spans 15 amino acids. Germline V lookup: CDR1 MGHDK, CDR2 SYGVNS. Trimming shortened V by 5 bases and J by 6 bases, and 17 bases separated the two germline ends. CDR3 in DNA: TGTGCCAGCAGTAGGTCGACAGGTCAAGGCAATGAGCAGTTCTTC. Amino acid sequence: CASSRSTGQGNEQFF.

The V call is TRBV12-3 or TRBV12-4, the J call TRBJ1-2; the D gene is possibly TRBD1 (6 bases). CDR3 length: 13 residues. Trimming stripped 8 bases from V and 6 bases from J, with 16 bases between. This chain's CDR3 is CASGQGTDDGYTF. As DNA, the CDR3 is TGTGCCAGCGGCCAGGGGACTGATGATGGCTACACCTTC.

As to this clonotype: One end of the junction fails to match germline, which may point to a read error. V and J are TRBV28 and TRBJ2-7, with 7 bases identical to TRBD2. The CDR3 has 13 amino acids. Germline V gene sequence: CDR1 MDHEN, CDR2 SYDVKM. CDR3 region: CVSSGDRAYEQYF. CDR3 nucleotide sequence: TGTGTCAGCAGCGGGGACCGCGCCTACGAGCAGTACTTC.